This T cell receptor (beta chain) was recorded in a study of response to subunit inactivated influenza vaccine. This clonotype showed up many times. Its antigen is not identified. Per the germline V gene, CDR1 is SGHKS and CDR2 is YYEKEE (reference sequence). This CDR3 comprises 15 residues. Deletions cut 1 base from V and 2 bases from J, with 11 bases between. TCRdb reanalysed the RT-PCR reads using MiXCR and keeps one entry per CDR3 protein. Found here are roughly 160,000 distinct CDR3 sequences, around 10% of them singletons; the top ten hold around 33%. Regarding the study as a whole: Few new T cells, the authors suggested, are recruited by each seasonal influenza vaccination.

The sample in question was CD8+ T cells sorted from PBMCs, obtained around 25 months after vaccination. This sequence was found in a man between 50 and 69 years old who received an inactivated influenza vaccine. The V and J genes are TRBV5-5 and TRBJ2-3; D perhaps matches TRBD1 (6 bases). DNA for the CDR3: TGTGCCAGCAGCTTGACCCGGGACACCACAGATACGCAGTATTTT. Amino acids: CASSLTRDTTDTQYF.